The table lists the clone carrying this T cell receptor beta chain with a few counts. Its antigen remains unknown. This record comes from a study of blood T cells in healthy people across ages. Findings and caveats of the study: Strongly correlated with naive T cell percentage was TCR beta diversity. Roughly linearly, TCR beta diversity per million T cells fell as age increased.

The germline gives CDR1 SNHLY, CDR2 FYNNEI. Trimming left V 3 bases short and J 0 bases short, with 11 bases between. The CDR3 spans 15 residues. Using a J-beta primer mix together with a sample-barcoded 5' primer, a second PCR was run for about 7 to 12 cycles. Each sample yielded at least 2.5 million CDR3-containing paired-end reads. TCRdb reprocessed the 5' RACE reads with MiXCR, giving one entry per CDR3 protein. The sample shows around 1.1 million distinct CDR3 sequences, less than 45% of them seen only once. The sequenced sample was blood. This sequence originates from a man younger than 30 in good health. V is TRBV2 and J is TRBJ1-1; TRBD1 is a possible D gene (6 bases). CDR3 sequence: CASSERGQLNTEAFF. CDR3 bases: TGTGCCAGCAGTGAGAGGGGACAATTGAACACTGAAGCTTTCTTT.